The T cell receptor beta chain described here comes from a study of T cells after yellow fever vaccination. Study-level results: Abundant bulk-population clonotypes could contaminate the FACS-sorted repertoires.

TCRdb re-analysed the 5' RACE reads in MiXCR, keeping a single row per CDR3 protein. The data show 300,000 to 450,000 distinct CDR3 sequences, about 6% seen once. The germline gives CDR1 ENHRY, CDR2 SYGVKD. The germline V and J ends were trimmed by 6 bases and 3 bases, with 9 bases remaining between them. CDR3 length: 14 residues. This clonotype was observed a handful of times. Its antigen is not known. The source was PBMCs, collected 5 days after the yellow fever booster vaccination. The receptor comes from a man aged 30 to 45 who received the YFV17D yellow fever vaccine. This chain joins TRBV10-3 and TRBJ2-6; possible D gene TRBD1, 5 bases. The CDR3 here is CAIRDMGGANVLTF. The CDR3 bases are TGTGCCATCAGGGACATGGGTGGGGCCAACGTCCTGACTTTC.